A selection of T cell receptor beta chains follows, all from one sample in a study of T cell responses to AZD1222 COVID-19 vaccine. Clones were sequenced by immunoSEQ multiplex PCR, and TCRdb holds only the in-frame ones, with some missing. This table has around 99,000 clones, roughly 90% appearing once. The starting material was peripheral blood, obtained 28 days after the second AZD1222 dose. These receptors all stem from an adult who received the AZD1222 COVID-19 vaccine. Each CDR3 is given without its conserved first and last residue. A D gene is named only where the DNA matches it firmly.

v_call: TRBV19
d_call: TRBD1
j_call: TRBJ1-6
cdr3_aa: ASSSGTGGSFNSPLH

v_call: TRBV27
d_call: TRBD2
j_call: TRBJ2-1
cdr3_aa: ASSPVGRLAGYNEQF

v_call: TRBV5-1
d_call: NA
j_call: TRBJ1-6
cdr3_aa: ASSFPPTKDIYNSPLH

v_call: TRBV7-9
d_call: NA
j_call: TRBJ1-5
cdr3_aa: ASSFRWDQPQH

v_call: TRBV2
d_call: TRBD1
j_call: TRBJ1-5
cdr3_aa: ASSGQGARWDQPQH

v_call: TRBV6-1
d_call: TRBD1
j_call: TRBJ2-7
cdr3_aa: ASSRTGSAAEQY

v_call: TRBV7-3
d_call: TRBD1
j_call: TRBJ2-3
cdr3_aa: ASSPGTGVTSTDTQY

v_call: TRBV5-1
d_call: NA
j_call: TRBJ1-4
cdr3_aa: ASSLNGGRTTNEKLF

v_call: TRBV11-1
d_call: NA
j_call: TRBJ1-1
cdr3_aa: ASSHEGLGTEAF

v_call: TRBV15
d_call: TRBD2
j_call: TRBJ2-4
cdr3_aa: ATMPGEGWNIQY

v_call: TRBV19
d_call: NA
j_call: TRBJ2-7
cdr3_aa: ASSIGEPSYEQY

v_call: TRBV4-2
d_call: NA
j_call: TRBJ1-2
cdr3_aa: ASSQDPGALANYGYT

v_call: TRBV18
d_call: TRBD1
j_call: TRBJ1-1
cdr3_aa: ASSEGTGVETEAF

v_call: TRBV27
d_call: TRBD1
j_call: TRBJ1-2
cdr3_aa: ASRDRWGYGYT

v_call: TRBV5-1
d_call: NA
j_call: TRBJ2-3
cdr3_aa: ASSLLVITSSTDTQY

v_call: TRBV5-5
d_call: NA
j_call: TRBJ2-2
cdr3_aa: ASSLTLGTGELF

v_call: TRBV5-1
d_call: NA
j_call: TRBJ1-1
cdr3_aa: ASNRDLNTEAF

v_call: TRBV28
d_call: TRBD1
j_call: TRBJ1-5
cdr3_aa: ASSSQTGRTRGSNQPQH

v_call: TRBV27
d_call: NA
j_call: TRBJ1-4
cdr3_aa: ASREPGRTAKLF

v_call: TRBV30
d_call: TRBD1
j_call: TRBJ1-6
cdr3_aa: AWGPGQGNSPLH

v_call: TRBV5-5
d_call: TRBD1
j_call: TRBJ2-5
cdr3_aa: ASSGDSRQETQY

v_call: TRBV9
d_call: TRBD2
j_call: TRBJ2-1
cdr3_aa: ASSVATRTSGSHYNEQF

v_call: TRBV9
d_call: NA
j_call: TRBJ1-3
cdr3_aa: ASSVGYQGFSGNTIY

v_call: TRBV9
d_call: NA
j_call: TRBJ1-6
cdr3_aa: ASSVNGQGSSPLH

v_call: TRBV7-9
d_call: NA
j_call: TRBJ2-7
cdr3_aa: ASSFPDSSYEQY

v_call: TRBV11-2
d_call: NA
j_call: TRBJ2-3
cdr3_aa: ASSLELGLPPTDTQY

v_call: TRBV7-2
d_call: TRBD1
j_call: TRBJ1-1
cdr3_aa: ASSLISLTGGEAF

v_call: TRBV7-2
d_call: TRBD1
j_call: TRBJ1-2
cdr3_aa: ASTEGAGSGYT

v_call: TRBV7-9
d_call: TRBD1
j_call: TRBJ2-7
cdr3_aa: ASSRAGTGYEQY